These 4 T cell receptor beta chains were sequenced from one sample in a study of T cells in localized non-small cell lung cancer. Sequencing used immunoSEQ multiplex PCR; TCRdb keeps in-frame clones, though not all of them. The table has around 78,000 clones, 70% to 90% seen once; the top ten hold 20% to 25%. This specimen was peripheral blood, taken before any cancer treatment. These receptors originate from a woman aged 40 to 75 with stage I squamous cell lung carcinoma.

The table lists this clone with a few counts. The rearrangement links TRBV7-9 to TRBJ2-1; 7 bases are a match to TRBD1. Unmatched junction bases numbered 5, after V lost 6 bases and J lost 0 bases. This CDR3 is built from 15 residues. The germline V gene encodes CDR1 SEHNR and CDR2 FQNEAQ (reference sequence). This chain's CDR3 is CASSPDRFSYNEQFF. For the CDR3, the DNA is TGTGCCAGCAGTCCGGACAGGTTCTCCTACAATGAGCAGTTCTTC.

The chain recombines TRBV9 with TRBJ2-3, with D uncertain. In germline, CDR1 is SGDLS, CDR2 YYNGEE. Trimming shortened V by 4 bases and J by 4 bases, and 19 bases separated the two germline ends. This CDR3 contains 16 residues. The CDR3 DNA reads TGTGCCAGCAGCCCCCGTAGAGGACCACCCGCAGATACGCAGTATTTT. Encoded protein: CASSPRRGPPADTQYF.

The chain uses TRBV10-3 and TRBJ1-6; 7 positions agree with TRBD1. Germline lookup yields CDR1 ENHRY and CDR2 SYGVKD. This CDR3 region has 16 residues. V was pared by 3 bases and J by 6 bases, with 8 bases of the junction left unmatched. The CDR3 DNA follows: TGTGCCATCAGTGATAACAGGGGTGAGAGTAATTCACCCCTCCACTTT. Amino acid sequence: CAISDNRGESNSPLHF.

The V gene is TRBV6-5, the J gene TRBJ2-7; 7 positions agree with TRBD1. CDR3 size: 13 residues. The V gene end was trimmed by 5 bases and the J gene end by 3 bases; junction bases not matched to a gene: 4. Germline values: CDR1 MNHEY, CDR2 SVGAGI. The CDR3 DNA sequence: TGTGCCAGCAGTAAACAGGGGAGCTACGAGCAGTACTTC. It yields the protein CASSKQGSYEQYF.